This note documents a single T cell receptor beta chain sequence. Original methodology: It was from reference gene primer amplification that nucleated cell counts were estimated. Profiled with immunoSEQ multiplex PCR; TCRdb holds only in-frame clones, not every one. V and J calls and clone size are given by that table; D and trimming were obtained from the DNA. The sample holds 70,000 to 90,000 clones, 80% to 90% seen once. The sample belongs to a study of blood T cell repertoires in COVID-19. Trimming at V came to 6 bases and at J to 4 bases, leaving 11 bases not matched to a gene. The CDR3 contains 15 residues. CDR1 and CDR2 from the germline V gene are MNHEY and SMNVEV (reference sequence).

The chain uses TRBV27 and TRBJ1-2, with 7 positions matching TRBD1. This TCR came from a woman aged 60-75 years with acute or convalescent COVID-19. The sequencing sample was made of peripheral blood. The CDR3 here is CASSSTGAGGYGYTF. The CDR3 nucleotides read TGTGCCAGCAGCTCTACAGGGGCTGGGGGCTATGGCTACACCTTC.